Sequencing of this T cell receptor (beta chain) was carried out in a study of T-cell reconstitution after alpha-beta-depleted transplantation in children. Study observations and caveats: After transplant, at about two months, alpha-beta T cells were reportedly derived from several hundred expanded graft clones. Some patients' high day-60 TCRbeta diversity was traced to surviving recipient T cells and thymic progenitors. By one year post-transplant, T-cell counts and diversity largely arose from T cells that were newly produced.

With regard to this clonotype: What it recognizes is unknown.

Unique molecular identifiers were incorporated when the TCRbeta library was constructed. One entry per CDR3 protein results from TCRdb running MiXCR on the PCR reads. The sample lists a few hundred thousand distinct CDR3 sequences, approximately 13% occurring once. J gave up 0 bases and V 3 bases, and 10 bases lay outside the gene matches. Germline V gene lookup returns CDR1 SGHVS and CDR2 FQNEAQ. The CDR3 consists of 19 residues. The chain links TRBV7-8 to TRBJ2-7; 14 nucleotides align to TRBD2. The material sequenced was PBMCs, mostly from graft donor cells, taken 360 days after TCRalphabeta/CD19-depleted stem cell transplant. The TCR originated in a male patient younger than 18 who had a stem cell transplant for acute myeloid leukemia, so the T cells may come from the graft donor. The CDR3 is CASSFNPRLAGGSSYEQYF. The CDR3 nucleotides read TGTGCCAGCAGCTTTAATCCGCGACTAGCGGGAGGGTCCTCCTACGAGCAGTACTTC.